Each of the 24 T cell receptor beta chains below was sequenced from the same sample in a study of early T cells in non-severe SARS-CoV-2 infection. MiXCR, run by TCRdb on the 5' RACE reads, gives a single entry per CDR3 protein. The sample holds roughly 72,000 distinct CDR3 sequences, 9.5% to 15% seen once. The sequenced material came from whole blood. The receptors were gathered from an adult who was a healthcare worker with PCR-confirmed SARS-CoV-2 infection or an uninfected control (not recorded which).

This clonotype was observed a few times. The gene calls are TRBV4-3 and TRBJ2-4; D gene ambiguous. V lost 0 bases and J 4 bases, leaving 10 bases between the germline ends. The CDR3 sequence is 15 residues long. Germline CDR1 is LGHNA and CDR2 is YSLEER. CDR3 protein: CASSQDGGPKNIQYF. The CDR3 DNA sequence: TGCGCCAGCAGCCAAGACGGCGGTCCAAAAAACATTCAGTACTTC.

The CDR3 nucleotides read TGCGCCAGCAGCTTTCTAGGGGGTACCCTGAACACCGGGGAGCTGTTTTTT. It translates to CASSFLGGTLNTGELFF. This sequence joins TRBV5-1 and TRBJ2-2; a weak D match, TRBD1 (6 bases). V lost 2 bases and J 1 base, leaving 15 bases between the germline ends. The CDR3 is 17 residues long. Germline-derived CDR1 and CDR2 are SGHRS and YFSETQ.

This clonotype was counted only a few times. The J gene is TRBJ2-7, the V gene TRBV6-6; maybe TRBD1 (6 bases). V was pared by 5 bases and J by 5 bases, with 22 bases between. The length of the CDR3 is 16 residues. Germline CDR1 and CDR2: MNHNY and SVGAGI (reference sequence). The CDR3: CASSTEQGRGDNEQYF. CDR3 sequence (DNA): TGTGCCAGCAGTACCGAACAGGGTCGGGGCGACAACGAGCAGTACTTC.

This clonotype has a handful of counts. The chain links TRBV28 to TRBJ2-7, with D uncertain. Germline CDR1 reads MDHEN; CDR2 reads SYDVKM. V was shortened by 1 base and J by 3 bases, with 10 bases between the two germline ends. The CDR3 contains 14 residues. This CDR3 is CASSLFGQYYEQYF. CDR3 sequence (DNA): TGTGCCAGCAGTTTATTCGGGCAATACTACGAGCAGTACTTC. The full variable domain, with the rest looked up from reference TRBV28 and TRBJ2-7, is DVKVTQSSRYLVKRTGEKVFLECVQDMDHENMFWYRQDPGLGLRLIYFSYDVKMKEKGDIPEGYSVSREKKERFSLILESASTNQTSMYLCASSLFGQYYEQYFGPGTRLTVT.

The sample holds a few counts of this clonotype. V is TRBV29-1 and J is TRBJ2-7, with TRBD2 matching 9 bases. The V and J ends lost 5 bases and 1 base, in that order; junction bases with no gene match: 6. CDR1 is SQVTM, CDR2 ANQGSEA, per germline. CDR3 length equals 14 residues. The CDR3 reads CSVRAGGRSYEQYF. The CDR3, as DNA: TGCAGCGTTCGAGCGGGAGGCAGATCCTACGAGCAGTACTTC.

Ten or more counts support this clonotype. The V and J genes are TRBV5-4 and TRBJ2-6; no clear D gene. Trimming cost V 0 bases and J 4 bases, with 17 bases left between them. Germline V gene sequence: CDR1 SGHNT, CDR2 YYREEE (reference sequence). The CDR3 length is 18 residues. CDR3 sequence reads: CASSLGPTSTSGANVLTF. In nucleotides, the CDR3 is TGTGCCAGCAGCTTGGGGCCCACAAGCACTTCCGGGGCCAACGTCCTGACTTTC.

This chain links TRBV5-1 with TRBJ1-4; 9 nucleotides align to TRBD1. The CDR3 is 14 residues long. V was clipped by 4 bases and J by 8 bases; unmatched bases: 6. Germline-derived CDR1 and CDR2 are SGHRS and YFSETQ. The CDR3 region is CASSLGTGKEKLFF. The DNA of the CDR3 is TGCGCCAGCAGCCTGGGGACAGGGAAGGAAAAACTGTTTTTT.

The sample holds a few counts of this clonotype. This chain links TRBV28 with TRBJ1-2; 9 positions agree with TRBD1. Germline V gene data show CDR1 as MDHEN and CDR2 as SYDVKM. The ends lost 6 bases at V and 0 bases at J; junction bases unmatched: 5. The CDR3 spans 15 residues. The CDR3 region is CASRWTGAANYGYTF. CDR3 in DNA: TGTGCCAGCAGATGGACAGGGGCAGCTAACTATGGCTACACCTTC.

The sample holds one count of this clonotype. V usage is TRBV7-9 and J usage is TRBJ2-5; 8 positions agree with TRBD1. This CDR3 region has 14 residues. Germline loops: CDR1 SEHNR, CDR2 FQNEAQ (reference sequence). The ends lost 5 bases at V and 5 bases at J; junction bases unmatched: 7. The CDR3: CASSLDRARETQYF. The CDR3 DNA is TGTGCCAGCAGCCTGGACAGGGCGAGGGAGACCCAGTACTTC.

This clonotype was seen at least ten times. The rearrangement joins TRBV14 to TRBJ2-1; 7 positions match TRBD2. Germline values: CDR1 SGHDN, CDR2 FVKESK. This CDR3 has 14 amino acids. The trim removed 6 bases at V and 0 bases at J, leaving 2 bases unmatched. The CDR3, as DNA: TGTGCCAGCAGGCCGGGGGGCTCCTACAATGAGCAGTTCTTC. Its translation is CASRPGGSYNEQFF.

Note on this clonotype: This could be a read error, since a much larger clone is one nucleotide away. Here the CDR3 DNA reads TGTGCCAGCAGTCCTCCGGGACGGTCCTATGGCTACATCTTC. This translates into CASSPPGRSYGYIF. This chain uses TRBV6-6 with TRBJ1-2; possible D gene TRBD1, 5 bases. Germline V gene lookup returns CDR1 MNHNY and CDR2 SVGAGI (reference sequence). The CDR3 runs to 14 residues.

This clonotype has only a few counts. The gene calls are TRBV12-3 or TRBV12-4 and TRBJ2-3, with D possibly called TRBD1 or TRBD2 (5 bases each). V lost 4 bases and J 7 bases, leaving 12 bases between the germline ends. The CDR3 has 13 residues. DNA for the CDR3: TGTGCCAGCAGTTCGGGACGTCCCAATACGCAGTATTTT. Translating gives CASSSGRPNTQYF.

This clonotype has a handful of counts. The genes are TRBV12-3 or TRBV12-4 and TRBJ1-3; D call uncertain. Deletions cut 2 bases from V and 0 bases from J, with 8 bases between. The CDR3 is made up of 15 amino acids. In nucleotides, the CDR3 is TGTGCCAGCAGTTTAACTGCCACCTCTGGAAACACCATATATTTT. This sequence encodes CASSLTATSGNTIYF.

This clonotype has ten or more counts. The chain combines TRBV5-1 with TRBJ2-3; D is undetermined. The CDR3 contains 18 residues. The germline CDR1 and CDR2 sequences are SGHRS and YFSETQ. Between the trimmed V and J ends, which lost 4 bases and 2 bases, there was a span of 23 bases. The CDR3 sequence: CASSPRRGLGSDTDTQYF. In DNA, the CDR3 is TGCGCCAGCAGCCCCCGCCGTGGGTTGGGAAGCGACACAGATACGCAGTATTTT.

The CDR3 DNA reads TGTGCCAGCAGTTTATTGTCCGGGGGTCGGGAAGAGCAGTACTTC. Residues: CASSLLSGGREEQYF. The chain employs TRBV28 and TRBJ2-7, with D possibly matching TRBD2 (6 bases). V lost 1 base, J lost 7 bases, and 17 bases lay in between. This CDR3 has 15 amino acids. The germline gives CDR1 MDHEN, CDR2 SYDVKM.

This clonotype was detected many times. V gene TRBV11-2 combines with J gene TRBJ2-1; no definite D call. The CDR3 contains 16 residues. Trimming left V 2 bases short and J 3 bases short, with 14 bases between. Germline V CDR1 and CDR2: SGHAT, FQNNGV. The CDR3 here is CASSLYGKSNYNEQFF. The CDR3 DNA follows: TGTGCCAGCAGCTTATACGGAAAGTCCAACTACAATGAGCAGTTCTTC.

Many counts were recorded for this clonotype. The chain combines TRBV28 with TRBJ1-6; 9 bases align to TRBD1. The CDR3 extends over 17 amino acids. V was pared by 6 bases and J by 6 bases, with 12 bases of the junction left unmatched. Germline CDR1 is MDHEN and CDR2 is SYDVKM. This chain's CDR3 is CASSRTRTGVSNSPLHF. The CDR3 DNA reads as TGTGCCAGCAGCCGTACTCGGACAGGGGTTTCTAATTCACCCCTCCACTTT.

The chain employs TRBV28 and TRBJ1-6; 12 bases fit TRBD1. The V gene's germline CDR1 is MDHEN and CDR2 SYDVKM. V was clipped by 2 bases and J by 10 bases; unmatched bases: 6. There are 16 residues in the CDR3. CDR3 nucleotide sequence: TGTGCCAGCAGTTTACTTGTGGGGACAGGGGGCTCACCCCTCCACTTT. It yields the protein CASSLLVGTGGSPLHF. Complete variable domain (other parts from reference TRBV28 and TRBJ1-6): DVKVTQSSRYLVKRTGEKVFLECVQDMDHENMFWYRQDPGLGLRLIYFSYDVKMKEKGDIPEGYSVSREKKERFSLILESASTNQTSMYLCASSLLVGTGGSPLHFGNGTRLTVT.

This clonotype has just a few counts. The chain joins TRBV4-3 to TRBJ2-7; 8 bases align to TRBD2. The CDR3 runs 17 residues. Germline lookup yields CDR1 LGHNA and CDR2 YSLEER. With V trimmed by 4 bases and J by 1 base, 12 bases remained unmatched. CDR3 sequence (DNA): TGCGCCAGCAGCCCACGCGGGGGCAGCGGGAGTTCCTACGAGCAGTACTTC. It encodes CASSPRGGSGSSYEQYF.

This clonotype was observed many times. The V call is TRBV30, the J call TRBJ2-1; 8 bases align to TRBD2. CDR3 size: 14 residues. The J segment lost 4 bases and the V segment lost 0 bases, leaving 2 bases of the junction unmatched. Germline CDR1 GTSNPN, CDR2 SVGIG (reference sequence). DNA of the CDR3: TGTGCCTGGAGTGTAGGCGGGAGGTACAATGAGCAGTTCTTC. It encodes CAWSVGGRYNEQFF.

This clonotype was recorded many times. The gene calls are TRBV9 and TRBJ1-2; unclear D gene. The CDR3 is made up of 12 amino acids. V lost 0 bases, J lost 1 base, and 1 base lay in between. CDR1 SGDLS and CDR2 YYNGEE come from the germline V gene. This CDR3 is CASSVDNYGYTF. The CDR3 DNA reads TGTGCCAGCAGCGTAGATAACTATGGCTACACCTTC.

This clonotype was seen ten or more times. The chain recombines TRBV12-3 or TRBV12-4 with TRBJ1-2; D gene unclear. This CDR3 contains 12 residues. The V gene lost 4 bases and the J gene lost 6 bases, with 9 bases spanning the gap. CDR3 residues: CASSSSRDGYTF. In DNA form, the CDR3 reads TGTGCCAGCAGTTCCTCGCGGGATGGCTACACCTTC.

The chain carries TRBV15 and TRBJ1-2; D is uncertain. Trimming pared 0 bases from V and 2 bases from J, leaving 19 bases between. The CDR3 is 18 residues long. CDR1 LNHNV and CDR2 YYDKDF come from the germline V gene (reference sequence). The CDR3 DNA follows: TGTGCCACCAGCAGAGATTTTGGCAGGAGTCCTTCCAACTATGGCTACACCTTC. As protein: CATSRDFGRSPSNYGYTF.

The chain has TRBV10-3 and TRBJ1-1; a possible D gene is TRBD1 (5 bases). The CDR3 sequence is 13 residues long. Germline loops: CDR1 ENHRY, CDR2 SYGVKD. Trimming shortened V by 8 bases and J by 1 base, and 11 bases separated the two germline ends. CDR3 DNA: TGTGCCATCGGGGGGGATAGGAACACTGAAGCTTTCTTT. Residues: CAIGGDRNTEAFF.